Sequencing of this T cell receptor (beta chain) was carried out in a study of blood T cells in healthy people across ages (dated by TCRdb to 2014 to 2015). At the level of the whole study: In model experiments, template switching captured roughly one uniquely barcoded TCR beta cDNA molecule for every two T cells. To track age-related changes in TCR beta repertoire diversity, the study relied on deep sequencing normalized with unique cDNA molecular identifiers. The donors were divided into four age groups: young (average about 16 years), middle-aged (about 40), aged (62) and long-lived (roughly 82). For two donors (one aged 18 to 30 and one aged 80 or older), the study analyzed two additional independent replicas of 1 million unique cDNA reads from the same blood draw. On the study overall, not on this receptor specifically: Estimates of total diversity based on one million sequenced T cells were regarded as lower bounds and as underestimates. A strong correlation was found between observed TCR beta diversity and the percentage of naive T cells measured by flow cytometry. Compared with the aged group, the long-lived group had more naive CD4+ T cells, fewer expanded clones and increased TCR diversity, a pattern suggesting age selection. Observed TCR beta diversity per million T cells fell roughly linearly with age, and a significant reduction was already apparent by age roughly 40. Conclusive comparison of naive and antigen-experienced compartments was prevented by the profiling of bulk unsorted PBMCs. Because the CMV infection status of the donors was unknown, age-related changes in expanded clonotypes may potentially have been confounded.

As to this clonotype: Its binding antigen is unknown. No much larger clonotype is one base removed from it; base qualities were not supplied.

Systemically healthy Caucasian individuals from Russia, roughly 40 in total and aged roughly 6 to 100 years, were included as donors. Each donor gave ten milliliters of peripheral blood, drawn into EDTA-treated Vacutainer tubes. Ficoll-Paque density-gradient centrifugation was used to isolate PBMCs, with at least 7 million obtained per sample. Total RNA was extracted from PBMCs with Trizol reagent, with at least 5 micrograms obtained per sample. Naive CD45RAhigh/CD27high T cell percentages were measured by flow cytometry on a PBMC aliquot from every donor. Library prep was done by 5' RACE. The data were produced on an Illumina HiSeq 2500. A second 7 to 11 cycle PCR used a sample-barcoded 5' primer and a J-beta primer mix. Each TCR beta cDNA molecule received a unique molecular identifier from a template-switch 5' adaptor carrying 12 random nucleotides. Each sample yielded at least 2.5 million CDR3-containing paired-end reads. All of the RNA was converted into first-strand cDNA using the Mint cDNA synthesis kit, with a TRBC-specific oligonucleotide serving as the primer. After uracil-DNA glycosylase treatment, a first 18-cycle PCR used universal primers M1SS and BC2_uni_R on all cDNA. Turning to the authors' computational methods: Each sample was normalized by randomly selecting 1 million high-quality reads, each carrying a distinct molecular identifier. Reads sharing molecular identifiers were discarded rather than binned into consensus sequences. MiTCR, set to a Q25 quality threshold and the strictest error-elimination algorithm, was used for CDR3 identification, clonotype clustering and error correction. A nonparametric unseen species model with Euler transformation was used to estimate lower-bound total TCR beta diversity. TCRdb reprocessing: public reads trimmed at Q25 with fastp, clones called with MiXCR, in-frame beta chains kept. Each CDR3 protein appears once, grouped with its most common genes and DNA. The V and J calls and clone size come from TCRdb's table, not from the authors' own analysis. Counted in this sample were roughly 1 million distinct CDR3 sequences; roughly 24% of them appeared once. Jointly, the top ten make up less than 0.85% of the sample.

A further study also used this sample, focusing on T cells of mothers and their children. The second investigation adds: The donors were nine systemically healthy Caucasian individuals, made up of three mothers and their six children. cDNA synthesis used all of the extracted RNA, with around 1.4 ug of RNA in each 15 ul reaction. In the second PCR, sample barcodes and 2-4 random nucleotides were introduced via the M1S primer. Over 8.5 million TCR beta CDR3 reads came from each mother, compared with around 3 million reads from each child. In both related and unrelated pairs, thymic selection shapes the output of TCR recombination in a similar way, with inherited differences having only a minor effect. Related mother-child pairs always showed normalized repertoire overlap that was slightly higher than in unrelated mother-child pairs, though the difference was never significant. With a sensitivity of about 100 clones per million clonotypes, no persistent microchimeric T cell clones were detected. To look for features that set related mother-child pairs apart from unrelated individuals, the researchers ran deep NGS to compare the TCR beta repertoires of mothers and children. On average, the children were approximately 12 +/- 4 years old, while the mothers were about 40 +/- 4 years old. After adapter ligation with NEBNext reagents, the libraries were sequenced on Illumina HiSeq 2000 with 100+100 nt paired-end reads. To avoid cross-contamination, the mother libraries and the child libraries were prepared a month apart and sequenced in separate runs. For each donor, somewhere between roughly 500,000 and 2,100,000 distinct TCR beta clonotypes were identified. Naive TCR beta clonotypes were estimated from low-frequency clonotypes matched to each donor's FACS-determined naive share, without sorting.

Sequencing used blood. The receptor comes from a girl aged 2 to 9 in good health.

The nucleotides read TGTGCCAGCAGCCTATGGACAGGATCCTACGAGCAGTACTTC. This encodes CASSLWTGSYEQYF. The V and J genes are TRBV27 and TRBJ2-5, with 7 middle bases fitting TRBD1. The end of the DNA is better explained by TRBJ2-7, so the J call may be wrong. From the germline V gene (reference sequence), CDR1 is MNHEY and CDR2 is SMNVEV. The CDR3 holds 14 amino acids from the cysteine to the phenylalanine. Just the 42-base CDR3 DNA is kept, in frame starting at base 1.